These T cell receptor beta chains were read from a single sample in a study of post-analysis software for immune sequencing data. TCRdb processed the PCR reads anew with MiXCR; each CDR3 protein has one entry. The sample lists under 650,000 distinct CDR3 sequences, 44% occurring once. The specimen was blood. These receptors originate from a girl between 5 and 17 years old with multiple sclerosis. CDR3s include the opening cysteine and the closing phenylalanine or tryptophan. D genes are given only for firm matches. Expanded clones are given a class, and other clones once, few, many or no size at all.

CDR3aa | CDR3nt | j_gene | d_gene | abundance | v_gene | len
CSVLTGGYEQYF | TGCAGCGTCCTGACAGGGGGGTACGAGCAGTACTTC | TRBJ2-7 | TRBD1 | few | TRBV29-1 | 12
CASSSTSPGTGENEQFF | TGTGCCAGCAGCTCAACGAGTCCCGGGACAGGGGAGAATGAGCAGTTCTTC | TRBJ2-1 | TRBD1 | - | TRBV7-3 | 17
CSARSSGQGALTDTQYF | TGCAGTGCTAGATCATCGGGGCAGGGGGCACTCACAGATACGCAGTATTTT | TRBJ2-3 | TRBD1 | - | TRBV20-1 | 17
CASSTDMYGYTF | TGTGCCAGCAGCACCGACATGTATGGCTACACCTTC | TRBJ1-2 | - | few | TRBV7-9 | 12
CASRDDTNLNVLTF | TGCGCCAGCAGAGATGACACCAACCTCAACGTCCTGACTTTC | TRBJ2-6 | - | - | TRBV5-1 | 14
CASSPIVRTSGEETQYF | TGTGCCAGCAGCCCGATCGTCCGGACTAGCGGGGAAGAGACCCAGTACTTC | TRBJ2-5 | TRBD2 | - | TRBV11-2 | 17
CAISERAGAATDTQYF | TGTGCCATCAGTGAAAGAGCGGGAGCAGCCACAGATACGCAGTATTTT | TRBJ2-3 | TRBD2 | - | TRBV6-4 | 16
CASSLSGQKETQYF | TGCGCCAGCAGTCTTTCGGGACAGAAAGAGACCCAGTACTTC | TRBJ2-5 | TRBD1 | - | TRBV5-1 | 14
CSARDELAATQFF | TGCAGTGCTAGAGATGAACTAGCGGCGACCCAGTTCTTC | TRBJ2-1 | TRBD2 | - | TRBV20-1 | 13
CASGLGGTENIQYF | TGTGCCAGCGGATTGGGCGGGACCGAAAACATTCAGTACTTC | TRBJ2-4 | - | - | TRBV5-5 | 14
CASSPRTGGDYGYTF | TGTGCCAGCAGCCCCAGGACAGGGGGCGACTATGGCTACACCTTC | TRBJ1-2 | TRBD1 | once | TRBV6-6 | 15
CASSLAGSDYGYTF | TGCGCCAGCAGCTTGGCCGGGAGTGACTATGGCTACACCTTC | TRBJ1-2 | - | many | TRBV5-1 | 14
CASSVQPGGDGYGYTF | TGTGCCAGCAGCGTACAGCCGGGGGGAGATGGCTATGGCTACACCTTC | TRBJ1-2 | - | few | TRBV9 | 16
CSFRSGTYNKQFF | TGCAGCTTTCGGTCCGGGACGTACAATAAGCAGTTCTTC | TRBJ2-1 | - | - | TRBV29-1 | 13
CASSDSPYNEQFF | TGTGCCAGCAGTGACTCGCCCTACAATGAGCAGTTCTTC | TRBJ2-1 | - | - | TRBV6-4 | 13
CASSLAGGGDQPQHF | TGCGCCAGCAGCTTGGCCGGAGGGGGAGATCAGCCCCAGCATTTT | TRBJ1-5 | - | - | TRBV5-1 | 15
CSVGGGGQGNDEQFF | TGCAGCGTTGGGGGAGGAGGACAGGGGAACGATGAGCAGTTCTTC | TRBJ2-1 | TRBD1 | - | TRBV29-1 | 15
CAWSRFGTINYGYTF | TGTGCCTGGAGTAGATTCGGGACGATTAACTATGGCTACACCTTC | TRBJ1-2 | - | - | TRBV30 | 15
CSAPLAGEGYEQYF | TGCAGTGCCCCCTTAGCGGGAGAAGGCTACGAGCAGTACTTC | TRBJ2-7 | TRBD2 | - | TRBV20-1 | 14
CASRGRQGAKETQYF | TGTGCCAGCAGGGGACGACAGGGGGCGAAGGAGACCCAGTACTTC | TRBJ2-5 | TRBD1 | - | TRBV25-1 | 15
CSARGGRGQFF | TGCAGTGCTAGAGGAGGCAGGGGGCAGTTCTTC | TRBJ2-1 | - | - | TRBV20-1 | 11
CSARGLGYPSYEQYF | TGCAGTGCTAGAGGCCTTGGTTATCCATCCTACGAGCAGTACTTC | TRBJ2-7 | - | - | TRBV20-1 | 15
CASSPSGGRLNSPLHF | TGTGCCAGCAGTCCCTCCGGGGGACGGCTTAATTCACCCCTCCACTTT | TRBJ1-6 | - | many | TRBV12-3/TRBV12-4 | 16
CASSARRANYGYTF | TGTGCCAGCAGTGCCCGGAGGGCTAACTATGGCTACACCTTC | TRBJ1-2 | - | - | TRBV6-1 | 14
CASSVDGYTEAFF | TGTGCCAGCAGCGTAGATGGGTACACTGAAGCTTTCTTT | TRBJ1-1 | - | - | TRBV9 | 13
CASSLPTSGGWYNEQFF | TGCGCCAGCAGCTTACCGACTAGCGGGGGATGGTACAATGAGCAGTTCTTC | TRBJ2-1 | TRBD2 | - | TRBV5-1 | 17
CSVLMGQPNTEAFF | TGCAGCGTTCTTATGGGACAGCCCAACACTGAAGCTTTCTTT | TRBJ1-1 | TRBD1 | - | TRBV29-1 | 14
CASSLLTSDRFFYEQYF | TGTGCCAGCAGTTTGCTAACCTCGGACAGATTCTTCTACGAGCAGTACTTC | TRBJ2-7 | - | - | TRBV28 | 17
CASSQYRGTNEKLFF | TGTGCCAGCAGCCAGTACAGGGGAACGAATGAAAAACTGTTTTTT | TRBJ1-4 | TRBD1 | - | TRBV16 | 15
CSARVVEQFF | TGCAGTGCTAGGGTTGTCGAGCAGTTCTTC | TRBJ2-1 | - | - | TRBV20-1 | 10
CASSYRVGTDTQYF | TGTGCCAGCAGCTATAGGGTTGGCACAGATACGCAGTATTTT | TRBJ2-3 | - | - | TRBV7-3 | 14
CASSSTGGTNYGYTF | TGTGCCAGCAGTTCCACAGGGGGCACTAACTATGGCTACACCTTC | TRBJ1-2 | TRBD1 | few | TRBV12-3/TRBV12-4 | 15
CAGSLASAWEGEQYF | TGCGCCGGCAGCTTGGCATCCGCCTGGGAAGGCGAGCAGTACTTC | TRBJ2-7 | - | - | TRBV5-1 | 15
CASRTGLEYNEQYF | TGCGCCAGCAGGACGGGACTCGAATACAATGAGCAGTACTTC | TRBJ2-7 | - | - | TRBV4-1 | 14
CASTLQGYTDTQYF | TGCGCCAGCACCCTTCAGGGGTACACAGATACGCAGTATTTT | TRBJ2-3 | - | few | TRBV4-1 | 14
CASSLQGPEAFF | TGCGCCAGCAGCTTACAGGGCCCTGAAGCTTTCTTT | TRBJ1-1 | - | - | TRBV5-1 | 12
CASRNLATSGSTDTQYF | TGTGCCAGCAGGAACCTGGCGACTAGCGGGAGTACAGATACGCAGTATTTT | TRBJ2-3 | TRBD2 | - | TRBV27 | 17
CASSLAYPGTEAFF | TGTGCCAGCAGCTTAGCCTATCCGGGGACTGAAGCTTTCTTT | TRBJ1-1 | - | few | TRBV7-2 | 14
CSVRGQAGVLTF | TGCAGCGTGCGGGGACAAGCAGGCGTCCTGACTTTC | TRBJ2-6 | - | once | TRBV29-1 | 12
CSVRLDTQYF | TGCAGCGTTCGACTTGATACGCAGTATTTT | TRBJ2-3 | - | few | TRBV29-1 | 10
CASSYPLSEANHTF | TGTGCCAGCAGTTACCCGCTATCAGAGGCGAACCACACCTTC | TRBJ1-2 | - | few | TRBV6-5 | 14
CASRTGPEQYF | TGTGCCAGCAGAACGGGCCCTGAGCAGTACTTC | TRBJ2-7 | - | - | TRBV6-5 | 11
CASTEGLAGHNEQFF | TGTGCCAGCACCGAGGGACTAGCGGGACACAATGAGCAGTTCTTC | TRBJ2-1 | TRBD2 | - | TRBV12-3/TRBV12-4 | 15
CSVEVGQANTEAFF | TGCAGCGTTGAAGTTGGACAGGCGAACACTGAAGCTTTCTTT | TRBJ1-1 | TRBD1 | - | TRBV29-1 | 14
CASSGRYLAKNIQYF | TGTGCCAGCAGTGGACGATATTTAGCCAAAAACATTCAGTACTTC | TRBJ2-4 | - | - | TRBV5-6 | 15
CASSLQGGAVSEQYF | TGTGCCAGCAGCCTACAGGGGGGTGCGGTGAGCGAGCAGTACTTC | TRBJ2-7 | TRBD1 | medium-sized | TRBV7-8 | 15
CASSPSFDEDTQYF | TGTGCCAGCTCACCGTCTTTTGACGAAGATACGCAGTATTTT | TRBJ2-3 | - | - | TRBV18 | 14
CASSQGLGETQYF | TGTGCCAGCAGCCAGGGATTAGGGGAGACCCAGTACTTC | TRBJ2-5 | - | - | TRBV3-1 | 13
CASSPLGRERETQYF | TGTGCCAGCAGCCCTCTGGGGCGAGAGAGGGAGACCCAGTACTTC | TRBJ2-5 | - | few | TRBV9 | 15
CAISGDRGYEQYF | TGTGCCATCAGTGGAGACAGGGGATACGAGCAGTACTTC | TRBJ2-7 | TRBD1 | - | TRBV10-3 | 13
CASTLTGKGTEAFF | TGTGCCAGCACCTTGACAGGCAAGGGAACTGAAGCTTTCTTT | TRBJ1-1 | - | - | TRBV12-3/TRBV12-4 | 14